Below, one TCR beta chain is given with its context. J was trimmed by 1 base and V by 4 bases; bases with no gene match: 6. Germline assignment: CDR1 MNHEY and CDR2 SVGAGI. The CDR3 runs 15 residues. The sample originates from a study of blood T cell repertoires in COVID-19. Study at large: Spain, Italy and the United States supplied samples that represented acute and convalescent COVID-19.

In the study's own analysis: Nucleated cell counts were estimated from reference gene primer amplification. Sequencing was performed with immunoSEQ multiplex PCR; in TCRdb, only in-frame clones are kept and a portion is missing. V, J and clone size are taken as reported in that table, and D and trimming were inferred from the DNA itself. The sample contains approximately 290,000 clones, around 90% of which appear only once. This chain connects TRBV6-5 to TRBJ1-1, with 7 bases aligning to TRBD1. Material: peripheral blood. The clonotype comes from a man between 18 and 35 years old with active or convalescent COVID-19. The CDR3: CASSWGDSQNTEAFF. The CDR3 DNA reads as TGTGCCAGCAGTTGGGGGGACAGCCAGAACACTGAAGCTTTCTTT.